Sequencing of this T cell receptor beta chain was carried out in a study of blood T cell repertoires in COVID-19. Study context: COVID-19 samples collected from the United States, Italy and Spain covered acute and convalescent phases.

Looked up from germline, CDR1 is MDHEN and CDR2 is SYDVKM. CDR3 size: 12 residues. V gave up 4 bases and J gave up 9 bases, with 10 bases separating them. Per the original data handling: Amplified reference gene primers provided the basis for estimating nucleated cell counts. The method was immunoSEQ multiplex PCR; TCRdb's version includes in-frame clones alone and lacks a portion of them. The DNA was the basis for D and trimming; V, J and clone size are from that table. The sample lists about 220,000 clones, around nine tenths occurring once. Adults between roughly 18 and 95 years of age took part from fewer than 30 US areas.

The sample comprised PBMCs or T cells enriched from blood (not recorded which). The rearrangement uses TRBV28 and TRBJ2-1, with D possibly matching TRBD2 (5 bases). The origin of this receptor is a woman aged 45-60 years with acute COVID-19. In DNA form, the CDR3 reads TGTGCCAGCAGTTCCGACTATGGTGAGCAGTTCTTC. It encodes CASSSDYGEQFF.